A selection of T cell receptor beta chains follows, all from one sample in a study of shared clonotypes between healthy human individuals. Sequencing was performed with immunoSEQ multiplex PCR; in TCRdb, only in-frame clones are kept and a portion is missing. The sample yields hundreds of thousands of clones, roughly 96% seen once. Source material: naive CD8+ T cells sorted from blood. These TCRs come from a young woman in good health. Each CDR3 is given with its conserved first and last residue. A D gene is named only where the DNA matches it firmly. Rows give clone size only sometimes, using once, few, many, or a class for an expanded clone.

TRBJ2-7 TRBV28 NA NA TGTGCCAGCAGTGGGGTAGTAGGAGGGGAGCAGTACTTC CASSGVVGGEQYF
TRBJ2-7 TRBV7-8 NA NA TGTGCCAGCAGCCCACCCTCGGGAGTAGGTGTCTACGAGCAGTACTTC CASSPPSGVGVYEQYF
TRBJ1-1 TRBV19 NA once TGTGCCAGTAGTATCGGGGCAGGGTTGGGGAACACTGAAGCTTTCTTT CASSIGAGLGNTEAFF
TRBJ1-1 TRBV19 NA NA TGTGCCAGTAGTATATTCCTGGGCACTAGGAACACTGAAGCTTTCTTT CASSIFLGTRNTEAFF
TRBJ2-1 TRBV2 NA NA TGTGCCAGCAGTGAATACGGAGCAGGGTTATCCTACAATGAGCAGTTCTTC CASSEYGAGLSYNEQFF
TRBJ2-7 TRBV13 TRBD2 once TGTGCCAGCAGCTCCCTTGGGAGCGGGAGAACCGAGCAGTACTTC CASSSLGSGRTEQYF
TRBJ1-3 TRBV28 NA NA TGTGCCAGCAGTTTGGATTACAGGGACTCTGGAAACACCATATATTTT CASSLDYRDSGNTIYF
TRBJ2-3 TRBV27 NA NA TGTGCCAGCAGTTTGGGCGGTTACACAGATACGCAGTATTTT CASSLGGYTDTQYF
TRBJ2-1 TRBV29-1 NA NA TGCAGCGTTCTTGGCGGCACCTACAATGAGCAGTTCTTC CSVLGGTYNEQFF
TRBJ1-4 TRBV7-6 TRBD1 NA TGTGCCAGCAGCCGGACAGGGGCAACTAATGAAAAACTGTTTTTT CASSRTGATNEKLFF
TRBJ2-3 TRBV6-5 NA NA TGTGCCAGCAGTTATAAAGATACGCAGTATTTT CASSYKDTQYF
TRBJ2-2 TRBV28 NA NA TGTGCCAGCAGTTTAGTCGGGGAGCTGTTTTTT CASSLVGELFF
TRBJ2-2 TRBV29-1 NA NA TGCAGCGTTGAAGATCTCCCTGCTGGGGAGCTGTTTTTT CSVEDLPAGELFF
TRBJ2-5 TRBV7-9 TRBD1 once TGTGCCAGCAGCTTGACAGGGGCTCAAGAGACCCAGTACTTC CASSLTGAQETQYF
TRBJ1-4 TRBV6-5 NA NA TGTGCCAGCAGTTACTCAAGGGGCCCTAATGAAAAACTGTTTTTT CASSYSRGPNEKLFF
TRBJ1-3 TRBV5-5 NA NA TGTGCCAGCAGCTTGGTTGGATATGGAAACACCATATATTTT CASSLVGYGNTIYF
TRBJ2-2 TRBV27 NA once TGTGCCAGCACCACCCCCGTTACCGGGGAGCTGTTTTTT CASTTPVTGELFF
TRBJ2-7 TRBV6-5 TRBD1 NA TGTGCCAGCAGTTATTCGACAGGGACAACCTACGAGCAGTACTTC CASSYSTGTTYEQYF
TRBJ2-7 TRBV7-2 NA NA TGTGCCAGCAGCTCAGAAGTCCTTGGAAGCTACGAGCAGTACTTC CASSSEVLGSYEQYF
TRBJ1-2 TRBV14 TRBD1 NA TGTGCCAGCAGCCAAGTGACAGGGGGGAACTATGGCTACACCTTC CASSQVTGGNYGYTF
TRBJ2-1 TRBV30 NA NA TGTGCCTGGAGTGTTCACTTCAATGAGCAGTTCTTC CAWSVHFNEQFF
TRBJ1-1 TRBV19 NA NA TGTGGAGCAGGGGCTCACTTTGAGAACACTGAAGCTTTCTTT CGAGAHFENTEAFF
TRBJ1-1 TRBV6-1 NA NA TGTGCCAGCAGTTTAGACAGCGGCAGCACTGAAGCTTTCTTT CASSLDSGSTEAFF
TRBJ2-1 TRBV15 NA NA TGTGCCACCAGCAGAGATCGAGTTCGAGGGGGCAATGAGCAGTTCTTC CATSRDRVRGGNEQFF
TRBJ2-5 TRBV27 NA NA TGTGCCAGCAGTCAACTTAGAGGGGGGGTACAGACCCAGTACTTC CASSQLRGGVQTQYF